The table lists the clone carrying this T cell receptor (beta chain) with a few counts. Germline loops: CDR1 LGHDT, CDR2 YNNKEL (reference sequence). The CDR3 length is 16 residues. Trimming removed 3 bases at V and 6 bases at J, with 15 bases between. Per the original methods: Amplifying reference gene primers gave estimates of nucleated cell counts. Produced via immunoSEQ multiplex PCR; TCRdb's table is partial and in-frame only. The V and J calls and the clone size are those of that table, but D and trimming were determined from the DNA. The sample holds roughly 410,000 clones; about 88% are singletons and the top ten take approximately 1.5%. Seattle patients were enrolled during active infection and followed longitudinally. This sample was taken from a study of blood T cell repertoires in COVID-19. Study background: Whether acute or convalescent, the COVID-19 samples came from the United States, Italy and Spain. T cells, B-cell-depleted T cells, or PBMCs provided the cDNA or gDNA that served as material.

The genes are TRBV3-1 (or the pseudogene TRBV3-2) and TRBJ1-6, with D possibly TRBD1 on 6 matching bases. This receptor was taken from a woman aged 40 to 50 with COVID-19, enrolled during active disease. Input material: peripheral blood. The CDR3 loop reads CASSHRNRAANSPLHF. The CDR3 DNA is TGTGCCAGCAGCCACCGCAACAGGGCTGCTAATTCACCCCTCCACTTT.